The following is a TCR beta chain sequence with its context. The sample is drawn from a study of early T cells in non-severe SARS-CoV-2 infection. Overall study: Sequencing input comprised bulk RNA from unsorted whole blood; chain pairing was not available.

Looked up from germline, CDR1 is MGHRA and CDR2 is YSYEKL. This CDR3 has 15 residues. Trimming cost V 3 bases and J 1 base, with 12 bases left between them. Separate cDNA molecules each had unique molecular identifiers attached to them. Each CDR3 protein is one row after TCRdb ran MiXCR on the 5' RACE reads. The top ten clones hold 0.95% to 1.5% of a sample with about 60,000 distinct CDR3 sequences, roughly a tenth of them seen once. This clonotype was sampled from an adult who was a healthcare worker with PCR-confirmed SARS-CoV-2 infection or an uninfected control (not recorded which). The chain employs TRBV4-1 and TRBJ1-1; D not certain. Sequencing was carried out using whole blood. The CDR3 here is CASSQASRTNTEAFF. Here the CDR3 DNA reads TGCGCCAGCAGCCAGGCTAGTCGAACGAACACTGAAGCTTTCTTT.